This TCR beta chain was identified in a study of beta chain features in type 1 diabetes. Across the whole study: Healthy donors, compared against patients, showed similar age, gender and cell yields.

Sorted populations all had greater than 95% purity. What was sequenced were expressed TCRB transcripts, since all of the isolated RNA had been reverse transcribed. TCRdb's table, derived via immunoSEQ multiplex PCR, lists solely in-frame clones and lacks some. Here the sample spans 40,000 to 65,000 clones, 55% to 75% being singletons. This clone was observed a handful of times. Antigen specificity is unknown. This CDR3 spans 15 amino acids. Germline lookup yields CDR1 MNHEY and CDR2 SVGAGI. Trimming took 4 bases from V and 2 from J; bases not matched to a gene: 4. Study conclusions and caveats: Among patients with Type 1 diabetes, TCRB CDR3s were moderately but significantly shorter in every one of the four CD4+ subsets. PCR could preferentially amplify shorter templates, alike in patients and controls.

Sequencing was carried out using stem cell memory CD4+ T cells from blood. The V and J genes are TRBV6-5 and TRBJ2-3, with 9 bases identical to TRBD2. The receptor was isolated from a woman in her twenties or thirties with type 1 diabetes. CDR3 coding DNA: TGTGCCAGCAGTTTAGCGGGAGACGTCACAGATACGCAGTATTTT. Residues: CASSLAGDVTDTQYF.